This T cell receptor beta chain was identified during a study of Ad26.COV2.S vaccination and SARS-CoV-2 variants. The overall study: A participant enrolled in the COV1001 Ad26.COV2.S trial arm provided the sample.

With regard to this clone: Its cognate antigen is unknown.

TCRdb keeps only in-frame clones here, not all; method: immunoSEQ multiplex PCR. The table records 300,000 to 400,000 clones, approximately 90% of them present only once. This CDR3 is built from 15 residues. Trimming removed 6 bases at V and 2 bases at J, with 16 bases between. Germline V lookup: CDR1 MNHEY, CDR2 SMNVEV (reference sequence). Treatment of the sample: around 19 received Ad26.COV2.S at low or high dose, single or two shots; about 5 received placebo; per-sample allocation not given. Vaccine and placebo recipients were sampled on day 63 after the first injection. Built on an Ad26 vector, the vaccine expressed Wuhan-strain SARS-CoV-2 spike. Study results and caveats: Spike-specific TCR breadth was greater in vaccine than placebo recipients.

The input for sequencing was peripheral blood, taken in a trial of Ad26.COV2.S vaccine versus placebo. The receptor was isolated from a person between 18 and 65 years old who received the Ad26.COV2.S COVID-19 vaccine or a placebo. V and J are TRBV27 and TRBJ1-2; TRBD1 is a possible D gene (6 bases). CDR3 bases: TGTGCCAGCAGACGGACAGTAGTGGGGAACTATGGCTACACCTTC. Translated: CASRRTVVGNYGYTF.